These T cell receptor beta chains were read from a single sample in a study of shared clonotypes between healthy human individuals. Clones were sequenced by immunoSEQ multiplex PCR, and TCRdb holds only the in-frame ones, with some missing. The sample shows about 2,200,000 clones, about 93% of them seen only once. The sample consisted of naive CD8+ T cells from PBMCs. These receptors were obtained from a man younger than 35 in good health. Some clones in this sample may be carry-over from other donors' samples. Both conserved end residues are part of each CDR3. A D gene is named only where the DNA matches it firmly. Only part of the rows carry a size: once, few, many, or a class if the clone is expanded.

cdr3_nt: TGTGCCAGCAGTTTAAAAACAGGGAGTCAGCCCCAGCATTTT
cdr3_aa: CASSLKTGSQPQHF
clone_size: NA
d_call: NA
v_call: TRBV27
j_call: TRBJ1-5

cdr3_nt: TGTGCCGGGAACCGGGGACTAGCCTACAATGAGCAGTTCTTC
cdr3_aa: CAGNRGLAYNEQFF
clone_size: NA
d_call: TRBD2
v_call: TRBV6-1
j_call: TRBJ2-1

cdr3_nt: TGTGCCAGCAGCTTAGGGGGCGGACAGGAGAACAATCAGCCCCAGCATTTT
cdr3_aa: CASSLGGGQENNQPQHF
clone_size: once
d_call: TRBD1
v_call: TRBV7-9
j_call: TRBJ1-5

cdr3_nt: TGTGCCAGCAGCTTAGGGGCTAGCGGGGGACCCACCCCAGGGGAGCTGTTTTTT
cdr3_aa: CASSLGASGGPTPGELFF
clone_size: NA
d_call: TRBD2
v_call: TRBV11-2
j_call: TRBJ2-2

cdr3_nt: TGCAGCGCTTGGGACAGGAACACTGAAGCTTTCTTT
cdr3_aa: CSAWDRNTEAFF
clone_size: few
d_call: TRBD1
v_call: TRBV29-1
j_call: TRBJ1-1

cdr3_nt: TGTGCCAGCAGTACCCTAGGCAGGGGGGGGGATGAGCAGTTCTTC
cdr3_aa: CASSTLGRGGDEQFF
clone_size: NA
d_call: NA
v_call: TRBV6-1
j_call: TRBJ2-1

cdr3_nt: TGTGCCAGCAGCCGACGACCTACAGGGTTGTGGAGCGAGCAGTACTTC
cdr3_aa: CASSRRPTGLWSEQYF
clone_size: NA
d_call: NA
v_call: TRBV27
j_call: TRBJ2-7

cdr3_nt: TGCGCCAGCAGCCAAGATATGAGGGACAGGGGGTCTGATGGCTACACCTTC
cdr3_aa: CASSQDMRDRGSDGYTF
clone_size: NA
d_call: TRBD1
v_call: TRBV4-1
j_call: TRBJ1-2

cdr3_nt: TGTGCCAGCAGCTTAAGGGGGACTGCTTGGGTTGAGACCCAGTACTTC
cdr3_aa: CASSLRGTAWVETQYF
clone_size: NA
d_call: NA
v_call: TRBV7-6
j_call: TRBJ2-5

cdr3_nt: TGTGCCAGCAGTTTAGTTGGCGTGAGACTAGATCAGTTCTTC
cdr3_aa: CASSLVGVRLDQFF
clone_size: NA
d_call: NA
v_call: TRBV27
j_call: TRBJ2-1

cdr3_nt: TGTGCCAGCAGCCAAATAGATCGCACCTCCAGCAATCAGCCCCAGCATTTT
cdr3_aa: CASSQIDRTSSNQPQHF
clone_size: NA
d_call: NA
v_call: TRBV4-2
j_call: TRBJ1-5

cdr3_nt: TGCGCCAGCAGCCCGGGGACGGGTAATGAGCAGTTCTTC
cdr3_aa: CASSPGTGNEQFF
clone_size: once
d_call: NA
v_call: TRBV4-1
j_call: TRBJ2-1

cdr3_nt: TGTGCCAGCAGGGGACAGGGGGCGTCGGGCTATGGCTACACCTTC
cdr3_aa: CASRGQGASGYGYTF
clone_size: NA
d_call: TRBD1
v_call: TRBV2
j_call: TRBJ1-2

cdr3_nt: TGTGCCAGTAGTACTGGGAGTCAACAGCAGTACTTC
cdr3_aa: CASSTGSQQQYF
clone_size: NA
d_call: NA
v_call: TRBV19
j_call: TRBJ2-7

cdr3_nt: TGTGCCATCAGTGAGTCGACTGGGCAGCTTAACTATGGCTACACCTTC
cdr3_aa: CAISESTGQLNYGYTF
clone_size: NA
d_call: NA
v_call: TRBV10-3
j_call: TRBJ1-2

cdr3_nt: TGTGCCAGCAGTTTAGGGGCAGGGAATGGCTTAGGAAAACTGTTTTTT
cdr3_aa: CASSLGAGNGLGKLFF
clone_size: NA
d_call: NA
v_call: TRBV27
j_call: TRBJ1-4

cdr3_nt: TGTGCCAGCAGTTTCGGGGCAACGTACGAGCAGTACTTC
cdr3_aa: CASSFGATYEQYF
clone_size: NA
d_call: NA
v_call: TRBV27
j_call: TRBJ2-7

cdr3_nt: TGTGCCAGTAGTACCTCGCGGACGTCGCGGCAGCCCCAGCATTTT
cdr3_aa: CASSTSRTSRQPQHF
clone_size: once
d_call: NA
v_call: TRBV19
j_call: TRBJ1-5

cdr3_nt: TGTGCCAGCAGCCCCGGGACTAGCGGCTACGAGCAGTACTTC
cdr3_aa: CASSPGTSGYEQYF
clone_size: NA
d_call: TRBD2
v_call: TRBV7-4
j_call: TRBJ2-7

cdr3_nt: TGTGCCAGCAGTTTACCAGGGGCAAACTATGGCTACACCTTC
cdr3_aa: CASSLPGANYGYTF
clone_size: NA
d_call: NA
v_call: TRBV28
j_call: TRBJ1-2

cdr3_nt: TGCGCCAGCAGCCAAGATGGGGGAGGGAATGAGCAGTTCTTC
cdr3_aa: CASSQDGGGNEQFF
clone_size: once
d_call: TRBD2
v_call: TRBV4-3
j_call: TRBJ2-1

cdr3_nt: TGTGCCAGCAGGGACCGGGACAGGGAGACCCACGAGCAGTACTTC
cdr3_aa: CASRDRDRETHEQYF
clone_size: NA
d_call: TRBD1
v_call: TRBV6-1
j_call: TRBJ2-7

cdr3_nt: TGTGCCAGCAGTTTACGTGGGAGCGGGGAGCTGTTTTTT
cdr3_aa: CASSLRGSGELFF
clone_size: NA
d_call: NA
v_call: TRBV28
j_call: TRBJ2-2

cdr3_nt: TGTGCCAGCAGCTTACGGACAGGGGTAGGTGACGGGCAGTACTTC
cdr3_aa: CASSLRTGVGDGQYF
clone_size: NA
d_call: TRBD1
v_call: TRBV7-9
j_call: TRBJ2-7

cdr3_nt: TGTGCCAGCAGCTCAGACAGGAAGGGGACTGAAGCTTTCTTT
cdr3_aa: CASSSDRKGTEAFF
clone_size: once
d_call: NA
v_call: TRBV7-6
j_call: TRBJ1-1

cdr3_nt: TGTGCCAGCAGCTTCTACAGGACAGGGGCGGCTCAGCCCCAGCATTTT
cdr3_aa: CASSFYRTGAAQPQHF
clone_size: NA
d_call: TRBD1
v_call: TRBV7-8
j_call: TRBJ1-5

cdr3_nt: TGTGCCAGCAGTTACGTTAGGAGTCCGGAGACCCAGTACTTC
cdr3_aa: CASSYVRSPETQYF
clone_size: NA
d_call: NA
v_call: TRBV6-6
j_call: TRBJ2-5

cdr3_nt: TGTGCCAGCAGCCCCGGGGGCTGGGAAAAACTGTTTTTT
cdr3_aa: CASSPGGWEKLFF
clone_size: NA
d_call: NA
v_call: TRBV6-6
j_call: TRBJ1-4

cdr3_nt: TGTGCCAGTTCTGAGGGAACAAGCTCCTACAATGAGCAGTTCTTC
cdr3_aa: CASSEGTSSYNEQFF
clone_size: once
d_call: NA
v_call: TRBV27
j_call: TRBJ2-1

cdr3_nt: TGTGCCAGCAGTTCCGGGCAGCGGGCCCTGCTAGAGCAGTACTTC
cdr3_aa: CASSSGQRALLEQYF
clone_size: NA
d_call: NA
v_call: TRBV27
j_call: TRBJ2-7

cdr3_nt: TGCGCCAGCAGCCAAGATCTCGGCGGCCAGGGGGCTGGTGGCTACACCTTC
cdr3_aa: CASSQDLGGQGAGGYTF
clone_size: NA
d_call: TRBD1
v_call: TRBV4-1
j_call: TRBJ1-2

cdr3_nt: TGTGCCAGCACCCAGGTCCCGGACCTCACAGATACGCAGTATTTT
cdr3_aa: CASTQVPDLTDTQYF
clone_size: NA
d_call: NA
v_call: TRBV2
j_call: TRBJ2-3

cdr3_nt: TGTGCCAGCAGCTGGGACGAGCAGTACTTC
cdr3_aa: CASSWDEQYF
clone_size: NA
d_call: NA
v_call: TRBV5-8
j_call: TRBJ2-7

cdr3_nt: TGCGCCAGCAGCCCAGCCCATCACAATGAGCAGTTCTTC
cdr3_aa: CASSPAHHNEQFF
clone_size: once
d_call: NA
v_call: TRBV4-1
j_call: TRBJ2-1

cdr3_nt: TGTGCCAGCAGCGGACTAGCGGAATCTAACCAAGAGACCCAGTACTTC
cdr3_aa: CASSGLAESNQETQYF
clone_size: NA
d_call: TRBD2
v_call: TRBV28
j_call: TRBJ2-5

cdr3_nt: TGTGCCAGCAGTTGGGCAGGGAACCTAATAAGCTCTGGGGCCAACGTCCTGACTTTC
cdr3_aa: CASSWAGNLISSGANVLTF
clone_size: once
d_call: NA
v_call: TRBV27
j_call: TRBJ2-6

cdr3_nt: TGTGCCAGCAGCCTCCACCAACAGGGTCGGGAGACCCAGTACTTC
cdr3_aa: CASSLHQQGRETQYF
clone_size: NA
d_call: NA
v_call: TRBV11-2
j_call: TRBJ2-5

cdr3_nt: TGTGCCAGCAGCTTGCTCCGAGTCGCAGATACGCAGTATTTT
cdr3_aa: CASSLLRVADTQYF
clone_size: NA
d_call: NA
v_call: TRBV5-6
j_call: TRBJ2-3

cdr3_nt: TGTGCCAGTAGTACTCGACAGGGTCGGGCAGATACGCAGTATTTT
cdr3_aa: CASSTRQGRADTQYF
clone_size: NA
d_call: TRBD1
v_call: TRBV19
j_call: TRBJ2-3